The clone carrying this T cell receptor beta chain was observed once. Its antigen is as yet unknown. The CDR3 contains 16 residues. The V and J ends lost 1 base and 1 base, in that order; junction bases with no gene match: 1. The germline gives CDR1 MNHEY, CDR2 SVGEGT. Each donor gave 9.5 to 10 milliliters of peripheral blood. Each sample provided at least 5.5 micrograms of extracted total RNA. Primers used in a second PCR of about 6 to 11 cycles were a sample-barcoded 5' primer and a J-beta primer mix. A template-switch adaptor with 12 random nucleotides tagged each cDNA molecule. TCRdb reprocessed the 5' RACE reads with MiXCR, giving one entry per CDR3 protein. The data contain approximately 800,000 distinct CDR3 sequences, 62% of them singletons. The sample belongs to a study of blood T cells in healthy people across ages. Broader study findings: Compared with aged donors, long-lived donors showed fewer expanded clones, suggesting selection.

The V and J genes are TRBV6-2 or TRBV6-3 and TRBJ2-2; 9 bases align to TRBD1. The receptor's source is a man aged 25-45 years in good health. The material sequenced was blood. The CDR3 nucleotides are TGTGCCAGCAGTTACTTGGGACAGGGGAACACCGGGGAGCTGTTTTTT. This gives the protein CASSYLGQGNTGELFF.